The sample holds one count of the clone carrying this T cell receptor (beta chain). The data were taken from a study of blood T cell repertoires in COVID-19. The wider study: Samples came from the United States, Italy and Spain, spanning acute and convalescent COVID-19. T cells, B-cell-depleted T cells, or PBMCs supplied cDNA or gDNA.

As processed by the authors: Nucleated cell counts were estimated from reference gene primer amplification. The repertoire was sequenced with immunoSEQ multiplex PCR; TCRdb's copy has only in-frame clones and lacks some. The DNA gave D and trimming, while V, J and clone size come from that table. The profile shows tens of thousands of clones, about 91% of them singletons. Deletions cut 10 bases from V and 1 base from J, with 11 bases between. This CDR3 spans 13 amino acids. The sequenced material came from peripheral blood. V usage is TRBV12-3 or TRBV12-4 and J usage is TRBJ1-3; D gene uncertain. The sequence was collected from a woman older than 75 with active or convalescent COVID-19. The CDR3 here is CATKDYSGNTIYF. For the CDR3, the DNA is TGTGCCACCAAAGACTATTCTGGAAACACCATATATTTT.